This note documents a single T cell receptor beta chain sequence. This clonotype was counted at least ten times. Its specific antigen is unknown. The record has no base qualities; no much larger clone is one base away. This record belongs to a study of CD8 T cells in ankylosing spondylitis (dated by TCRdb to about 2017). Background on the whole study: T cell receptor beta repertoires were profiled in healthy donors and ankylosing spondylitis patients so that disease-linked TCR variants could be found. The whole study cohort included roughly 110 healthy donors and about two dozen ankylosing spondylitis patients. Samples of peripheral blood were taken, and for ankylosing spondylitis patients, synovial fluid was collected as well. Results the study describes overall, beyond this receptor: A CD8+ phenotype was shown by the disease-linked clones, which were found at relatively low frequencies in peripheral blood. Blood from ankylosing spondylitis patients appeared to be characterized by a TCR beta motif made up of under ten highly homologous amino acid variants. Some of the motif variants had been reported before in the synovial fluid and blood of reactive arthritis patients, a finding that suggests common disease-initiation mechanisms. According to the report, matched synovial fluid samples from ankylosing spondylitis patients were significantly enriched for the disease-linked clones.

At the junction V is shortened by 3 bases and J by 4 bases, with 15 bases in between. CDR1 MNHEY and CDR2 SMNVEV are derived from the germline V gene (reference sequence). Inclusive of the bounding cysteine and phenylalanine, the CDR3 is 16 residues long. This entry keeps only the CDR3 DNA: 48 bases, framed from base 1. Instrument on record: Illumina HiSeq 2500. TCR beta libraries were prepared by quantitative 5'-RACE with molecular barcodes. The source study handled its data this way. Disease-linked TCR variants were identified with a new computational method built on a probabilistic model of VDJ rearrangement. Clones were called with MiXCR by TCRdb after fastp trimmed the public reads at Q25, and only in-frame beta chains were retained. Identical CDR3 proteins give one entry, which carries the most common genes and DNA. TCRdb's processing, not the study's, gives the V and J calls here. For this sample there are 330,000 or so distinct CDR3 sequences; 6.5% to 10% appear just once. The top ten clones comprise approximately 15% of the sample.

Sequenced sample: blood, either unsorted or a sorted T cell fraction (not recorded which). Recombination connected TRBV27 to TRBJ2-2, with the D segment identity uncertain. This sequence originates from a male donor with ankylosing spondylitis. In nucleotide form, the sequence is TGTGCCAGCAGTTTGGTAGGGAATTATCGCACCGGGGAGCTGTTTTTT. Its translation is CASSLVGNYRTGELFF.